A single sample is the source of the 25 T cell receptor beta chains below, sequenced in a study of OX40 agonist ivuxolimab in advanced cancers. Here immunoSEQ multiplex PCR was the method, and the copy in TCRdb shows in-frame clones only, minus some. The sample holds fewer than 30,000 clones, 70% to 80% seen once. The material sequenced was CD4+ or CD8+ T cells sorted from blood, taken in a trial of the OX40 agonist ivuxolimab. These receptors all stem from an adult with an advanced solid tumor such as melanoma, head and neck, liver or kidney cancer.

J is TRBJ2-7 and V is TRBV4-1; TRBD1 agrees at 8 bases. Trimming at V came to 3 bases and at J to 2 bases, leaving 6 bases not matched to a gene. This CDR3 has 15 amino acids. Per the germline V gene, CDR1 is MGHRA and CDR2 is YSYEKL. The CDR3 region has the DNA TGCGCCAGCAGCCACGCCGGGACAGGAACCTACGAGCAGTACTTC. As protein: CASSHAGTGTYEQYF.

The chain combines TRBV6-1 with TRBJ2-7; 8 bases fit TRBD1. With 10 bases clipped from V and 3 bases from J, the junction kept 14 bases outside the gene matches. Germline V CDR1 and CDR2: MNHNS, SASEGT. The CDR3 runs 15 residues. The CDR3 region has the DNA TGTGCCACCCAAATCGACAGGGGTCCAATCTACGAGCAGTACTTC. Amino acid sequence: CATQIDRGPIYEQYF.

The chain carries TRBV27 and TRBJ2-3; 7 positions agree with TRBD1. J gave up 0 bases and V 0 bases, and 15 bases lay outside the gene matches. The CDR3 is 20 amino acids. Germline V gene data show CDR1 as MNHEY and CDR2 as SMNVEV (reference sequence). The CDR3 DNA reads TGTGCCAGCAGTTTATCTCCGCGACAGGGCGGAATTCCTAGCACAGATACGCAGTATTTT. This gives the protein CASSLSPRQGGIPSTDTQYF.

This clone was seen once. The chain uses TRBV5-4 and TRBJ1-3; D remains unclear. CDR1 and CDR2 (germline): SGHNT, YYREEE (reference sequence). With 1 base removed from V and 0 bases from J, the gap between germline ends came to 5 bases. This CDR3 comprises 14 residues. CDR3 loop: CASSLWNSGNTIYF. The CDR3 DNA reads as TGTGCCAGCAGCTTGTGGAACTCTGGAAACACCATATATTTT.

The V and J genes are TRBV12-5 and TRBJ2-1; D is unclear. This CDR3 is built from 14 residues. The V end lost 3 bases, the J end lost 5 bases, and 11 bases lay between the germline ends. Germline CDR1 reads LGHNT; CDR2 reads FRNRAP. The CDR3 loop is CASGLSGYNNEQFF. The CDR3 bases are TGTGCTAGTGGTTTATCAGGATACAACAATGAGCAGTTCTTC.

CDR3 DNA: TGTGCCAGCAGTTTGATCCCAGGTGGGCCCCAGCATTTT. Translating it yields CASSLIPGGPQHF. The chain combines TRBV28 with TRBJ1-5; D is unclear. The V end was cut by 3 bases, the J end by 9 bases, with 12 bases between. CDR1 MDHEN and CDR2 SYDVKM come from the germline V gene. This CDR3 has 13 amino acids.

This clone has more than one count but fewer than ten. The chain employs TRBV28 and TRBJ1-2; D may be TRBD1 (6 bases). The CDR3 consists of 14 residues. V was trimmed by 6 bases and J by 5 bases, leaving 16 bases between them. Looked up from germline, CDR1 is MDHEN and CDR2 is SYDVKM. CDR3 loop: CASRSLRGSYGYTF. DNA of the CDR3: TGTGCCAGCAGAAGCCTCAGGGGATCGTATGGCTACACCTTC.

This chain joins TRBV2 and TRBJ2-5, with no clear D. Germline V gives CDR1 SNHLY, CDR2 FYNNEI. The CDR3 is 14 amino acids. With 7 bases removed from V and 5 bases from J, the gap between germline ends came to 17 bases. CDR3 sequence reads: CASTGPRHIETQYF. In nucleotides, the CDR3 is TGTGCCAGCACAGGACCAAGGCACATCGAGACCCAGTACTTC. The variable domain in full, completed from reference TRBV2 and TRBJ2-5, reads EPEVTQTPSHQVTQMGQEVILRCVPISNHLYFYWYRQILGQKVEFLVSFYNNEISEKSEIFDDQFSVERPDGSNFTLKIRSTKLEDSAMYFCASTGPRHIETQYFGPGTRLLVL.

V is TRBV13 and J is TRBJ1-1, with 7 bases aligning to TRBD1. Germline CDR1 reads PRHDT; CDR2 reads FYEKMQ (reference sequence). This CDR3 contains 13 residues. The ends lost 5 bases at V and 6 bases at J; junction bases unmatched: 6. The CDR3 nucleotides read TGTGCCAGCAGCCTAAAAGGGGGCTCTGAAGCTTTCTTT. Protein: CASSLKGGSEAFF.

This chain uses TRBV5-8 with TRBJ1-5, with TRBD1 matching over 7 bases. The ends lost 2 bases at V and 7 bases at J; junction bases unmatched: 6. The germline V gene encodes CDR1 SGHTS and CDR2 YDEGEE. The CDR3 is 14 amino acids. CDR3 residues: CASSLGRGGQPQHF. The DNA for the CDR3 is TGTGCCAGCAGCTTAGGCAGGGGGGGGCAGCCCCAGCATTTT.

This clone was seen once. The V gene is TRBV2, the J gene TRBJ2-1; 7 positions agree with TRBD2. J was trimmed by 2 bases and V by 3 bases; bases with no gene match: 10. CDR1 is SNHLY and CDR2 is FYNNEI in the germline V gene. CDR3 length: 17 residues. The CDR3 is CASSDEGTSATYNEQFF. The CDR3 nucleotides are TGTGCCAGCAGTGACGAGGGAACTAGCGCCACCTACAATGAGCAGTTCTTC.

CDR3 DNA: TGCAGTGCTCATTCAGGGTACGAGCAGTACTTC. It is translated as CSAHSGYEQYF. The V gene is TRBV20-1, the J gene TRBJ2-7, with a possible D match to TRBD1 (5 bases). Trimming left V 5 bases short and J 4 bases short, with 9 bases between. This CDR3 is built from 11 residues. Germline lookup yields CDR1 DFQATT and CDR2 SNEGSKA (reference sequence).

The V call is TRBV6-5, the J call TRBJ1-1, with TRBD1 as a possible D gene (6 bases). Germline CDR1 reads MNHEY; CDR2 reads SVGAGI. The CDR3 extends over 13 amino acids. V lost 2 bases and J 6 bases, leaving 10 bases between the germline ends. The chain's CDR3 is CASSYTGAPEAFF. DNA for the CDR3: TGTGCCAGCAGTTACACGGGGGCACCTGAAGCTTTCTTT.

The rearrangement uses TRBV5-1 and TRBJ2-5, with D possibly being TRBD2 (6 bases). The CDR3 is 16 residues long. V was clipped by 0 bases and J by 1 base, with 13 bases between them. CDR1 and CDR2 from the germline V gene are SGHRS and YFSETQ. CDR3 coding DNA: TGCGCCAGCAGCTTGGAACCCCGGGGGTTCCAAGAGACCCAGTACTTC. It is translated as CASSLEPRGFQETQYF.

The chain is built from TRBV6-5 and TRBJ2-6, with D unresolved. From germline, CDR1 is MNHEY and CDR2 SVGAGI. The CDR3 has 15 amino acids. Trimming cost V 0 bases and J 0 bases, with 3 bases left between them. The CDR3 nucleotides are TGTGCCAGCAGTTACTCAACCTCTGGGGCCAACGTCCTGACTTTC. It yields the protein CASSYSTSGANVLTF.

This chain links TRBV7-9 with TRBJ1-1, with D possibly matching TRBD1 (5 bases). This CDR3 has 12 amino acids. Trimming stripped 5 bases from V and 7 bases from J, with 11 bases between. The germline V gene encodes CDR1 SEHNR and CDR2 FQNEAQ (reference sequence). The CDR3 bases are TGTGCCAGCAGCCAAACGGGGGATGAAGCTTTCTTT. This encodes CASSQTGDEAFF. The full variable domain, its missing parts supplied by reference TRBV7-9 and TRBJ1-1, is DTGVSQNPRHKITKRGQNVTFRCDPISEHNRLYWYRQTLGQGPEFLTYFQNEAQLEKSRLLSDRFSAERPKGSFSTLEIQRTEQGDSAMYLCASSQTGDEAFFGQGTRLTVV.

The chain is built from TRBV21-1 and TRBJ1-1. TRBV21-1 is a pseudogene segment. The CDR3 contains 11 residues. CDR3 sequence (DNA): TGTGCCAGCAGCCGAAAGGGAGGAGCTTTCTTT. Its translation: CASSRKGGAFF.

This clone was observed once. The rearrangement uses TRBV25-1 and TRBJ1-2; 8 bases line up with TRBD1. Germline V gene data show CDR1 as MGHDK and CDR2 as SYGVNS. This CDR3 is built from 14 residues. V lost 7 bases, J lost 8 bases, and 12 bases stayed unmatched. The CDR3 spells CASNEKWDRKGYTF. The CDR3 DNA reads TGTGCCAGCAACGAAAAGTGGGACAGGAAAGGCTACACCTTC.

This chain links TRBV6-5 with TRBJ2-7; TRBD2 agrees at 11 bases. Germline V CDR1 and CDR2: MNHEY, SVGAGI. V lost 5 bases to trimming and J lost 3 bases; unmatched junction nucleotides: 3. The CDR3 runs to 14 residues. For the CDR3, the DNA is TGTGCCAGCAGTCCCGGGACTAGCGGCTACGAGCAGTACTTC. It specifies CASSPGTSGYEQYF.

The gene calls are TRBV7-9 and TRBJ1-1; D gene ambiguous. V was clipped by 1 base and J by 1 base, with 7 bases between them. The CDR3 runs to 14 residues. The germline V gene has CDR1 SEHNR and CDR2 FQNEAQ (reference sequence). CDR3 sequence (DNA): TGTGCCAGCAGCTTAGTGTCGGGGAACACTGAAGCTTTCTTT. It is translated as CASSLVSGNTEAFF. Using reference TRBV7-9 and TRBJ1-1 for the parts outside the CDR3, the full variable domain is DTGVSQNPRHKITKRGQNVTFRCDPISEHNRLYWYRQTLGQGPEFLTYFQNEAQLEKSRLLSDRFSAERPKGSFSTLEIQRTEQGDSAMYLCASSLVSGNTEAFFGQGTRLTVV.

This clone was seen a single time. This chain connects TRBV15 to TRBJ2-3; 13 bases match TRBD2. The CDR3 runs 16 residues. Germline V gene data show CDR1 as LNHNV and CDR2 as YYDKDF (reference sequence). Losses at the gene ends were 3 bases for V and 5 bases for J; bases not matched to a gene: 5. CDR3 nucleotides: TGTGCCACCAGCAGGAGGGGACTAGCGGGGCAAGATACGCAGTATTTT. Translation gives CATSRRGLAGQDTQYF.

V gene TRBV28 combines with J gene TRBJ2-7; D is uncertain. The V end lost 3 bases, the J end lost 3 bases, and 12 bases lay between the germline ends. The CDR3 spans 14 residues. Germline values: CDR1 MDHEN, CDR2 SYDVKM. CDR3 nucleotides: TGTGCCAGCAGTTTTCCTGGGCCGGGCTACGAGCAGTACTTC. Protein product: CASSFPGPGYEQYF.

The chain is built from TRBV4-1 and TRBJ1-4; a possible D gene is TRBD1 (6 bases). The CDR3 is 16 residues long. CDR1 MGHRA and CDR2 YSYEKL come from the germline V gene. V lost 2 bases and J 6 bases, leaving 16 bases between the germline ends. The CDR3 loop is CASSQPYRGADEKLFF. Written as DNA, the CDR3 is TGCGCCAGCAGCCAACCATATAGGGGGGCGGATGAAAAACTGTTTTTT.

The chain combines TRBV4-2 with TRBJ2-7; 10 bases are shared with TRBD2. V lost 1 base and J lost 7; bases outside the gene matches: 4. The CDR3 is 14 amino acids. Germline CDR1 reads LGHNA; CDR2 reads YNFKEQ. Here the CDR3 reads CASSQASGGGEQYF. Written as DNA, the CDR3 is TGTGCCAGCAGCCAAGCTAGCGGGGGCGGTGAGCAGTACTTC.

The rearrangement joins TRBV7-9 to TRBJ2-1, with TRBD1 identical over 9 bases. The CDR3 loop spans 15 amino acids. V was clipped by 5 bases and J by 13 bases; unmatched bases: 15. Germline assignment: CDR1 SEHNR and CDR2 FQNEAQ (reference sequence). The CDR3: CASSRRTGVDQEQFF. In DNA, the CDR3 is TGTGCCAGCAGCCGGCGGACAGGGGTAGACCAGGAACAGTTCTTC. Combining the CDR3 with reference TRBV7-9 and TRBJ2-1 gives the whole variable domain DTGVSQNPRHKITKRGQNVTFRCDPISEHNRLYWYRQTLGQGPEFLTYFQNEAQLEKSRLLSDRFSAERPKGSFSTLEIQRTEQGDSAMYLCASSRRTGVDQEQFFGPGTRLTVL.